The rows below give T cell receptor beta chains drawn from one sample of a study of T cell changes during pregnancy in multiple sclerosis. Only in-frame clones appear in the TCRdb table, and some are missing; sequencing was by immunoSEQ multiplex PCR. The table includes over 75,000 clones, around 92% detected once. Sequenced material: peripheral blood, taken in the first trimester of pregnancy. These receptors originate from a female donor with multiple sclerosis, enrolled in a pregnancy study. Both conserved end residues are part of each CDR3. The order of the fields is D gene, J gene, V gene, clone size, CDR3 protein, CDR3 DNA. The D gene is left open where the match is weak. The size field is filled for only some rows; it gives once, few, many or a size class.

D gene: TRBD2; J gene: TRBJ2-1; V gene: TRBV7-2; clone size: once; CDR3 protein: CASSYGTSEFF; CDR3 DNA: TGTGCCAGCAGTTACGGGACTAGCGAGTTCTTC
D gene: -; J gene: TRBJ1-5; V gene: TRBV6-1; clone size: -; CDR3 protein: CASNRGNQPQHF; CDR3 DNA: TGTGCCAGCAACCGGGGCAATCAGCCCCAGCATTTT
D gene: -; J gene: TRBJ2-5; V gene: TRBV27; clone size: -; CDR3 protein: CASSSLGNSPQETQYF; CDR3 DNA: TGTGCCAGCAGCTCTTTGGGTAACAGCCCTCAAGAGACCCAGTACTTC
D gene: -; J gene: TRBJ2-1; V gene: TRBV11-2; clone size: -; CDR3 protein: CASSLDLGWSSYNEQFF; CDR3 DNA: TGTGCCAGCAGCTTAGATCTTGGCTGGAGCTCCTACAATGAGCAGTTCTTC
D gene: TRBD2; J gene: TRBJ2-3; V gene: TRBV5-1; clone size: -; CDR3 protein: CASSPGLAGPPPDTQYF; CDR3 DNA: TGCGCCAGCAGCCCAGGACTAGCGGGCCCCCCCCCAGATACGCAGTATTTT
D gene: -; J gene: TRBJ1-1; V gene: TRBV28; clone size: -; CDR3 protein: CASSLINMNTEAFF; CDR3 DNA: TGTGCCAGCAGTTTAATCAACATGAACACTGAAGCTTTCTTT
D gene: TRBD1; J gene: TRBJ1-5; V gene: TRBV27; clone size: -; CDR3 protein: CASTRTGSSNQPQHF; CDR3 DNA: TGTGCCAGCACTCGGACAGGTAGTAGCAATCAGCCCCAGCATTTT
D gene: -; J gene: TRBJ1-1; V gene: TRBV6-6; clone size: -; CDR3 protein: CASKNVRGNTEAFF; CDR3 DNA: TGTGCCAGCAAGAATGTTCGGGGGAACACTGAAGCTTTCTTT
D gene: -; J gene: TRBJ2-7; V gene: TRBV28; clone size: -; CDR3 protein: CASSQTGTHYEQYF; CDR3 DNA: TGTGCCAGCAGTCAGACAGGGACTCACTACGAGCAGTACTTC
D gene: TRBD2; J gene: TRBJ2-3; V gene: TRBV4-2; clone size: -; CDR3 protein: CASSQTGGNTDTQYF; CDR3 DNA: TGTGCCAGCAGCCAAACGGGAGGCAACACAGATACGCAGTATTTT
D gene: TRBD2; J gene: TRBJ2-5; V gene: TRBV11-2; clone size: -; CDR3 protein: CASSLGAGGPPQETQYF; CDR3 DNA: TGTGCCAGCAGCTTGGGAGCGGGAGGCCCCCCCCAAGAGACCCAGTACTTC
D gene: -; J gene: TRBJ2-4; V gene: TRBV19; clone size: -; CDR3 protein: CASSIGAGNIQYF; CDR3 DNA: TGTGCCAGTAGTATTGGGGCTGGAAACATTCAGTACTTC
D gene: -; J gene: TRBJ2-7; V gene: TRBV7-2; clone size: -; CDR3 protein: CASSLVVAYEQYF; CDR3 DNA: TGTGCCAGCAGCTTAGTGGTCGCGTACGAGCAGTACTTC
D gene: -; J gene: TRBJ2-5; V gene: TRBV20-1; clone size: once; CDR3 protein: CSATWAETQYF; CDR3 DNA: TGCAGTGCCACTTGGGCGGAGACCCAGTACTTC
D gene: TRBD1; J gene: TRBJ2-1; V gene: TRBV7-2; clone size: -; CDR3 protein: CASSPDRGENNEQFF; CDR3 DNA: TGTGCCAGCAGCCCCGACAGGGGAGAAAACAATGAGCAGTTCTTC
D gene: TRBD2; J gene: TRBJ2-2; V gene: TRBV7-6; clone size: -; CDR3 protein: CASSLAPGGGGNTGELFF; CDR3 DNA: TGTGCCAGCAGCTTGGCCCCCGGCGGGGGAGGTAACACCGGGGAGCTGTTTTTT
D gene: -; J gene: TRBJ2-2; V gene: TRBV4-2; clone size: -; CDR3 protein: CASSQDRLAANTGELFF; CDR3 DNA: TGTGCCAGCAGCCAAGATCGGCTAGCAGCGAACACCGGGGAGCTGTTTTTT
D gene: -; J gene: TRBJ2-1; V gene: TRBV4-2; clone size: -; CDR3 protein: CASSQTPGPPGVDEQFF; CDR3 DNA: TGTGCCAGCAGCCAGACCCCCGGGCCTCCGGGGGTCGATGAGCAGTTCTTC